This T cell receptor beta chain was captured in a study of response to subunit inactivated influenza vaccine. Germline CDR1 and CDR2: SGHRS and YFSETQ. This CDR3 contains 15 residues. J was trimmed by 2 bases and V by 2 bases; bases with no gene match: 5. Whole-study results and caveats: New T cells are recruited in small numbers by each seasonal influenza vaccination, according to the authors' suggestion.

TCRdb itself ran the RT-PCR reads through MiXCR, one entry per CDR3 protein. The table shows a few hundred thousand distinct CDR3 sequences, with 14% occurring only once. This clonotype was observed a few times. The antigen is undetermined. This receptor was taken from a man aged 50 to 59 who received an inactivated influenza vaccine. The sequencing used PBMCs from blood, collected about 13 days after vaccination. This chain joins TRBV5-1 and TRBJ2-3, with 7 bases lining up with TRBD1. Written as DNA, the CDR3 is TGCGCCAGCAGCTTCCGGGACAGCGACACAGATACGCAGTATTTT. Encoded protein: CASSFRDSDTDTQYF. The full variable domain, with the rest looked up from reference TRBV5-1 and TRBJ2-3, is KAGVTQTPRYLIKTRGQQVTLSCSPISGHRSVSWYQQTPGQGLQFLFEYFSETQRNKGNFPGRFSGRQFSNSRSEMNVSTLELGDSALYLCASSFRDSDTDTQYFGPGTRLTVL.